The sequence of this TCR beta chain was determined in a study of blood T cells in healthy people across ages. To note about this clonotype: Its antigen is not identified.

The CDR3 loop spans 15 amino acids. J lost 5 bases, V lost 4 bases, and 8 bases had no gene match. Germline V gene data show CDR1 as SGHRS and CDR2 as YFSETQ. Together with a sample-barcoded 5' primer, a J-beta primer mix was included in a second PCR lasting about 7 to 11 cycles. Template switching added a 12-random-nucleotide identifier to every cDNA molecule. TCRdb reprocessed the 5' RACE reads with MiXCR, giving one entry per CDR3 protein. The sample lists roughly 1,500,000 distinct CDR3 sequences; roughly 32% were seen once. General study findings and limits: In long-lived donors, naive CD4+ cell counts and diversity exceeded those of aged donors. Strong correlation was found linking TCR beta diversity to naive T cell percentage.

The sequence came from a woman in her 30s in good health. V gene TRBV5-1 combines with J gene TRBJ2-2; 7 nucleotides match TRBD2. Sample: blood. The CDR3 is CASSPPTSRTGELFF. The CDR3 DNA reads as TGCGCCAGCAGCCCCCCGACTAGCCGAACCGGGGAGCTGTTTTTT.